Each of the 20 T cell receptor beta chains below was sequenced from the same sample in a study of naive and memory T cell subsets. Both TRBC1 and TRBC2 were covered by a beta constant-region primer of two equimolar oligonucleotides. MiXCR was run by TCRdb on the UMI-ligation and nested PCR reads, yielding one entry per CDR3 protein. Found here are around 160,000 distinct CDR3 sequences, about a sixth of them singletons; the top ten hold around 0.14%. Sequenced input: naive CD4+ T cells from blood. The receptors derive from a human donor in good health.

The table lists this clonotype with a few counts. The chain couples TRBV10-3 to TRBJ2-5; 13 bases agree with TRBD2. V shed 6 bases, J shed 1 base, and the junction held 8 bases outside the gene matches. The CDR3 length is 17 residues. Germline V gives CDR1 ENHRY, CDR2 SYGVKD. In DNA, the CDR3 is TGTGCCATCAGGGGGACTAGCGGGGAGCCACCCCAAGAGACCCAGTACTTC. As protein: CAIRGTSGEPPQETQYF.

J is TRBJ2-1 and V is TRBV10-3, with D possibly being TRBD1 (6 bases). This CDR3 contains 13 residues. Germline V CDR1 and CDR2: ENHRY, SYGVKD. Trimming stripped 7 bases from V and 4 bases from J, with 11 bases between. The CDR3 region has the DNA TGTGCCATCAATGGACAGCCTTACAATGAGCAGTTCTTC. Protein product: CAINGQPYNEQFF.

This clonotype was found many times. This chain uses TRBV5-1 with TRBJ2-1; the D is unclear. The CDR3 sequence is 15 residues long. The V end was cut by 0 bases, the J end by 4 bases, with 11 bases between. CDR1 is SGHRS, CDR2 YFSETQ, per germline. The CDR3 reads CASSLVAEVYNEQFF. The CDR3 DNA reads TGCGCCAGCAGCTTGGTGGCAGAAGTGTACAATGAGCAGTTCTTC.

This clonotype was seen a handful of times. The V and J genes are TRBV7-8 and TRBJ2-2; D is possibly TRBD1 (5 bases). The CDR3 is made up of 16 amino acids. The V and J ends lost 5 bases and 4 bases respectively, with 17 bases between them. Germline V lookup: CDR1 SGHVS, CDR2 FQNEAQ. The DNA of the CDR3 is TGTGCCAGCAGCGGGGTAGGGGCAGGGCGCACCGGGGAGCTGTTTTTT. It is translated as CASSGVGAGRTGELFF.

This clonotype was observed a few times. V is TRBV4-1 and J is TRBJ1-5; tentatively, D is TRBD1 (6 bases). The V end lost 0 bases, the J end lost 4 bases, and 10 bases lay between the germline ends. The length of the CDR3 is 15 residues. Germline assignment: CDR1 MGHRA and CDR2 YSYEKL. As DNA, the CDR3 is TGCGCCAGCAGCCAAGAAAAGGGGGGGAATCAGCCCCAGCATTTT. Protein sequence: CASSQEKGGNQPQHF.

This clonotype was observed many times. The gene calls are TRBV20-1 and TRBJ2-4; D perhaps matches TRBD1 (6 bases). V dropped 5 bases and J dropped 2 bases, with 19 bases sitting between them. CDR1 and CDR2 from the germline V gene are DFQATT and SNEGSKA (reference sequence). This CDR3 contains 16 residues. CDR3: CSASRSGAPSKNIQYF. The CDR3 coding sequence is TGCAGTGCTTCACGGTCAGGGGCTCCGTCCAAAAACATTCAGTACTTC.

The chain joins TRBV20-1 to TRBJ1-2, with TRBD1 identical over 7 bases. The germline V gene encodes CDR1 DFQATT and CDR2 SNEGSKA (reference sequence). The V and J ends lost 0 bases and 7 bases, in that order; junction bases with no gene match: 5. The CDR3 has 13 amino acids. In DNA, the CDR3 is TGCAGTGCTAGAGATGACAGGGCATCTGGCTACACCTTC. Its protein is CSARDDRASGYTF.

This chain joins TRBV21-1 and TRBJ1-3. TRBV21-1 is recorded as a pseudogene. The CDR3 covers 13 residues. The CDR3 sequence is CASSGPPGNTIYF. The CDR3 nucleotides are TGTGCCAGCAGCGGACCTCCTGGAAACACCATATATTTT.

The V gene is TRBV19, the J gene TRBJ2-1; D remains unclear. V was shortened by 1 base and J by 5 bases, with 9 bases between the two germline ends. The germline CDR1 and CDR2 sequences are LNHDA and SQIVND (reference sequence). The CDR3 contains 14 residues. CDR3 in amino acids: CASSIGHSNNEQFF. The DNA for the CDR3 is TGTGCCAGTAGTATAGGGCACAGTAACAATGAGCAGTTCTTC. The full variable domain, with the rest looked up from reference TRBV19 and TRBJ2-1, is DGGITQSPKYLFRKEGQNVTLSCEQNLNHDAMYWYRQDPGQGLRLIYYSQIVNDFQKGDIAEGYSVSREKKESFPLTVTSAQKNPTAFYLCASSIGHSNNEQFFGPGTRLTVL.

The chain is built from TRBV4-3 and TRBJ2-6; D gene ambiguous. The germline CDR1 and CDR2 sequences are LGHNA and YSLEER. V was clipped by 0 bases and J by 0 bases, with 9 bases between them. The CDR3 spans 17 residues. The CDR3 protein is CASSQDLSISGANVLTF. The CDR3 DNA reads TGCGCCAGCAGCCAAGATTTGTCGATCTCTGGGGCCAACGTCCTGACTTTC.

This clonotype came up a few times. This chain uses TRBV20-1 with TRBJ1-2; D is possibly TRBD1 (6 bases). The CDR3 covers 14 residues. V lost 5 bases to trimming and J lost 4 bases, with 17 bases between them. Per the germline V gene, CDR1 is DFQATT and CDR2 is SNEGSKA (reference sequence). This CDR3 is CSARRQASGYGYTF. For the CDR3, the DNA is TGCAGTGCTCGAAGACAGGCCAGCGGCTATGGCTACACCTTC.

A few counts support this clonotype. The chain is built from TRBV5-1 and TRBJ1-2; weak D call: TRBD1 (6 bases). V lost 6 bases, J lost 4 bases, and 16 bases lay in between. Looked up from germline, CDR1 is SGHRS and CDR2 is YFSETQ. CDR3 size: 14 residues. In nucleotides, the CDR3 is TGCGCCAGCACCGCCTCCCAGGGGATCTATGGCTACACCTTC. It codes for CASTASQGIYGYTF.

The chain is built from TRBV27 and TRBJ2-1; D is unresolved. The CDR3 length is 15 residues. In germline, CDR1 is MNHEY, CDR2 SMNVEV (reference sequence). The ends were cut back, 4 bases at V and 0 bases at J, with 10 bases in the middle. CDR3 sequence reads: CASSWDVRSYNEQFF. CDR3 DNA sequence: TGTGCCAGCAGTTGGGATGTCCGCTCCTACAATGAGCAGTTCTTC.

V gene TRBV20-1 combines with J gene TRBJ2-7; weak D call: TRBD1 (6 bases). CDR3 length: 14 amino acids. V was trimmed by 5 bases and J by 3 bases, leaving 17 bases between them. Germline V lookup: CDR1 DFQATT, CDR2 SNEGSKA (reference sequence). Here the CDR3 reads CSAPARGTIYEQYF. The CDR3 nucleotides are TGCAGTGCTCCCGCTAGGGGGACAATCTACGAGCAGTACTTC.

This sequence joins TRBV10-3 and TRBJ1-2; D ambiguous. The CDR3 loop spans 12 amino acids. V was clipped by 3 bases and J by 8 bases, with 10 bases between them. Per germline, CDR1 ENHRY and CDR2 SYGVKD. The CDR3 DNA follows: TGTGCCATCAGTGACACCTCGGCAGGCTACACCTTC. Its translation: CAISDTSAGYTF.

The rearrangement uses TRBV7-9 and TRBJ1-1, with a possible D match to TRBD1 (5 bases). The V and J ends lost 2 bases and 11 bases respectively, with 9 bases between them. Germline V lookup: CDR1 SEHNR, CDR2 FQNEAQ (reference sequence). This CDR3 spans 11 amino acids. The CDR3 loop is CASSLQGSAFF. For the CDR3, the DNA is TGTGCCAGCAGCTTACAGGGATCGGCTTTCTTT.

The chain uses TRBV7-7 and TRBJ2-5; 11 bases agree with TRBD2. The CDR3 length is 16 residues. The V gene end was trimmed by 5 bases and the J gene end by 4 bases; junction bases not matched to a gene: 9. Germline V CDR1 and CDR2: SSHAT, FNYEAQ (reference sequence). The CDR3 region is CASSQTLAGVLETQYF. CDR3 sequence (DNA): TGTGCCAGCAGCCAGACACTAGCGGGAGTCCTAGAGACCCAGTACTTC.

The chain recombines TRBV6-6 with TRBJ2-5; 8 nucleotides match TRBD1. Trimming at V came to 5 bases and at J to 3 bases, leaving 2 bases not matched to a gene. There are 13 residues in the CDR3. CDR1 and CDR2 (germline): MNHNY, SVGAGI (reference sequence). CDR3 protein: CASSQTGEETQYF. DNA of the CDR3: TGTGCCAGCAGTCAGACAGGGGAAGAGACCCAGTACTTC.

The chain links TRBV10-1 to TRBJ1-1; D may be TRBD1 (5 bases). The length of the CDR3 is 13 residues. Trimming pared 5 bases from V and 0 bases from J, leaving 7 bases between. In germline, CDR1 is WNHNN, CDR2 SYGVQD (reference sequence). CDR3 DNA sequence: TGCGCCAGCAGTTCGGACATGAACACTGAAGCTTTCTTT. This sequence encodes CASSSDMNTEAFF.

The rearrangement links TRBV29-1 to TRBJ1-6, with 7 nucleotides matching TRBD1. The CDR3 totals 13 residues. V dropped 7 bases and J dropped 10; count of bases not matched to a gene: 10. The germline V gene has CDR1 SQVTM and CDR2 ANQGSEA. CDR3 in DNA: TGCAGCGCAAGGGACAGAGGGGGCTCACCCCTCCACTTT. It is translated as CSARDRGGSPLHF.